This record concerns one T cell receptor (beta chain) sequence. Primers for the PCR totalled 60 Vbeta and 13 Jbeta. The protocol was immunoSEQ multiplex PCR, while the TCRdb copy is restricted to in-frame clones and leaves out a portion. The data hold about 83,000 clones, with about two thirds observed a single time. V lost 5 bases and J lost 0, with 11 bases in between. This CDR3 has 15 residues. Germline CDR1 MDHEN, CDR2 SYDVKM. This record comes from a study of cytomegalovirus exposure and HLA in healthy donors. Looking at the study overall: There were fewer than 130 million unique TCR beta sequences, drawn from 200 million or so T cells, in an earlier analysis.

The chain joins TRBV28 to TRBJ1-3; D may be TRBD1 (6 bases). The TCR originated in a man aged 60 to 69 in good health and CMV-seronegative. Sequenced sample: PBMCs. The CDR3 here is CASSAQGPSGNTIYF. As DNA, the CDR3 is TGTGCCAGCAGTGCTCAGGGGCCCTCTGGAAACACCATATATTTT. Variable domain in full (rest from reference TRBV28 and TRBJ1-3): DVKVTQSSRYLVKRTGEKVFLECVQDMDHENMFWYRQDPGLGLRLIYFSYDVKMKEKGDIPEGYSVSREKKERFSLILESASTNQTSMYLCASSAQGPSGNTIYFGEGSWLTVV.